These T cell receptor beta chains were read from a single sample in a study of cytomegalovirus exposure and HLA in healthy donors. Sequencing used immunoSEQ multiplex PCR; TCRdb keeps in-frame clones, though not all of them. The repertoire has about 90,000 clones, 70% to 75% of them found once; the top ten carry 16%. The sequencing sample was made of PBMCs. Source of these receptors: a woman younger than 35 in good health and CMV-seropositive. Each CDR3 is given with its conserved first and last residue. A D gene is named only where the DNA matches it firmly. Some rows mark clone size as missing; the rest say once, few, many or name a class of expanded clone.

V gene	clone size	D gene	J gene	CDR3 DNA	CDR3 protein
TRBV29-1	few	.	TRBJ1-1	TGCAGCGTTGAGCGGGGGCAGGGTACTGAAGCTTTCTTT	CSVERGQGTEAFF
TRBV21-1	.	.	TRBJ1-5	TGTGCCAGCAGGACGACAGGGAAGGATCAGCCCCAGCATTTT	CASRTTGKDQPQHF
TRBV15	.	TRBD2	TRBJ2-5	TGTGCCACCAGCAGAGATAAAGGGACTAGCGGGGGAGAGACCCAGTACTTC	CATSRDKGTSGGETQYF
TRBV6-5	.	TRBD2	TRBJ2-5	TGTGCCAGCAGTGGACTAGTTGGAGAGACCCAGTACTTC	CASSGLVGETQYF
TRBV5-1	.	.	TRBJ2-5	TGCGCCAGCAGCTTGGTCTCGTCCGGGGGAGAGCAGTACTTC	CASSLVSSGGEQYF
TRBV6-1	.	TRBD2	TRBJ2-1	TGTGCCAGCAGTGATCGGACTAGCTCCTACAATGAGCAGTTCTTC	CASSDRTSSYNEQFF
TRBV25-1	.	.	TRBJ1-3	TGTGCCAGCAGTGCGACAGCCTACTCTGGAAACACCATATATTTT	CASSATAYSGNTIYF
TRBV4-3	few	TRBD2	TRBJ2-1	TGCGCCAGCAGCCAAGAGGACGGGGGGGCCTACAATGAGCAGTTCTTC	CASSQEDGGAYNEQFF
TRBV7-2	.	TRBD2	TRBJ2-1	TGTGCCAGTAGACTAGCGGGGGGGCGGTACAATGAGCAGTTCTTC	CASRLAGGRYNEQFF
TRBV7-6	few	TRBD2	TRBJ2-1	TGTGCCAGCAGCGACTCTAGCGGGGGGGCCCATGAGCAGTTCTTC	CASSDSSGGAHEQFF
TRBV7-2	.	.	TRBJ1-3	TGTGCCAGCAGCTTACTACAGGCGAGAACCATATATTTT	CASSLLQARTIYF
TRBV5-4	.	.	TRBJ2-6	TGTGCCAGCAGCTGGGGCATCTCTGGGGCCAACGTCCTGACTTTC	CASSWGISGANVLTF
TRBV9	few	TRBD2	TRBJ2-1	TGTGCCAGCAGCGCGGGACTAGCGGGCTCCTACAATGAGCAGTTCTTC	CASSAGLAGSYNEQFF
TRBV12-5	.	.	TRBJ2-7	TGTGCTAGTGTTCCCGGCCTAGGCGAGTCCTACGAGCAGTACTTC	CASVPGLGESYEQYF
TRBV7-2	.	.	TRBJ2-3	TGTGCCAGCAGCTTAGTCAGGCGGAGGGCTAGCACAGATACGCAGTATTTT	CASSLVRRRASTDTQYF
TRBV4-2	.	TRBD1	TRBJ2-1	TGTGCCAGCAGCCAAGATCCAGGACAGGCATACAATGAGCAGTTCTTC	CASSQDPGQAYNEQFF
TRBV12-5	.	.	TRBJ2-7	TGTGCTAGTGGTTTGGCGGCAGGGCAGTCCTCCTACGAGCAGTACTTC	CASGLAAGQSSYEQYF
TRBV6-1	.	TRBD2	TRBJ2-3	TGTGCCAGCAGTGAGACTAGCGGTGCTAGCACAGATACGCAGTATTTT	CASSETSGASTDTQYF
TRBV6-4	.	TRBD1	TRBJ1-2	TGTGCCAGCCGTCCGGCACAGGGGGACTATGGCTACACCTTC	CASRPAQGDYGYTF
TRBV5-6	.	.	TRBJ1-1	TGTGCCAGCAGCAATCTTGGTGGGGGCAACACTGAAGCTTTCTTT	CASSNLGGGNTEAFF
TRBV29-1	.	.	TRBJ1-1	TGCAGCGTTCAACTTCTGACAGGGAACACTGAAGCTTTCTTT	CSVQLLTGNTEAFF
TRBV5-1	.	TRBD2	TRBJ2-5	TGCGCCAGCAGCTTGGGACTAGCCCGCGGTGAGACCCAGTACTTC	CASSLGLARGETQYF